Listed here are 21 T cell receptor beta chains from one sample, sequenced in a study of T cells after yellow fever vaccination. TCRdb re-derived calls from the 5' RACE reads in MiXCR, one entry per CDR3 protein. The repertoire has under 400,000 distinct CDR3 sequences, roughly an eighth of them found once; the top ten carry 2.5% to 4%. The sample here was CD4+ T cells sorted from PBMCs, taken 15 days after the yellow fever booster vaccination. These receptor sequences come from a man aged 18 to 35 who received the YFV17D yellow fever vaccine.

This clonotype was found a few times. The CDR3 nucleotides read TGTGCCAGCAGCTTAAATGGGGGAGACGAGCAGTACTTC. Translating gives CASSLNGGDEQYF. The V and J genes are TRBV7-2 and TRBJ2-7; perhaps D is TRBD1 or TRBD2 (5 bases each). CDR3 length: 13 residues. Germline V gene data show CDR1 as SGHTA and CDR2 as FQGNSA. The V and J ends lost 2 bases and 5 bases respectively, with 10 bases between them.

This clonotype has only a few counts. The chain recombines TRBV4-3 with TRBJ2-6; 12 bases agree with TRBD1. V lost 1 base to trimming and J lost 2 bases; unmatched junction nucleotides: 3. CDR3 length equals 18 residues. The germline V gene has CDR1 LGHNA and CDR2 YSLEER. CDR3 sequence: CASSQAGTGGPGANVLTF. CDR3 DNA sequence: TGCGCCAGCAGCCAAGCCGGGACAGGGGGCCCTGGGGCCAACGTCCTGACTTTC.

CDR3 in amino acids: CSVQYSDRGYEQYF. The DNA of the CDR3 is TGCAGCGTCCAATACTCAGACAGGGGATACGAGCAGTACTTC. The rearrangement joins TRBV29-1 to TRBJ2-7; 8 bases line up with TRBD1. Germline CDR1 SQVTM, CDR2 ANQGSEA. CDR3 length: 14 residues. The V gene end was trimmed by 6 bases and the J gene end by 4 bases; junction bases not matched to a gene: 11.

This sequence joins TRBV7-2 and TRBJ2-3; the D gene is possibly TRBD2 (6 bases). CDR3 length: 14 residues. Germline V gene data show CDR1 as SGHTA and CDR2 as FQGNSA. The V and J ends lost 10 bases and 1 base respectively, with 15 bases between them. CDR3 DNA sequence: TGTGCCACCGGGGTGGACTATCGCACAGATACGCAGTATTTT. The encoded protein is CATGVDYRTDTQYF.

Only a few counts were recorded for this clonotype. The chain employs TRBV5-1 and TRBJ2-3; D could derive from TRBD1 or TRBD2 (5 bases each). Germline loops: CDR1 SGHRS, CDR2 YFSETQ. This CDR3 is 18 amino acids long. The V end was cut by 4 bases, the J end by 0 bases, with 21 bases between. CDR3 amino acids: CASSPSGPLYPSTDTQYF. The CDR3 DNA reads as TGCGCCAGCAGCCCATCGGGGCCCCTCTACCCTAGCACAGATACGCAGTATTTT. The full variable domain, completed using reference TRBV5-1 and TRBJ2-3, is KAGVTQTPRYLIKTRGQQVTLSCSPISGHRSVSWYQQTPGQGLQFLFEYFSETQRNKGNFPGRFSGRQFSNSRSEMNVSTLELGDSALYLCASSPSGPLYPSTDTQYFGPGTRLTVL.

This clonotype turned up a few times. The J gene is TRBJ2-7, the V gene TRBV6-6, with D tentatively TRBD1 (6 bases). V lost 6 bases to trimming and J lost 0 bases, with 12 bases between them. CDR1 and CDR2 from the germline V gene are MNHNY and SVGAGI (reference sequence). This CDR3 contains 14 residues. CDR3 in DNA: TGTGCCAGCAGCGCGGACAGTTCCTCCTACGAGCAGTACTTC. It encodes CASSADSSSYEQYF.

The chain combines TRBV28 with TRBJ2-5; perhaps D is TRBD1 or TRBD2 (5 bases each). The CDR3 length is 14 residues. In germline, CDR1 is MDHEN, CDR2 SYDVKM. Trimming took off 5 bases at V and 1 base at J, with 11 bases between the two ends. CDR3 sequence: CASSISGTQETQYF. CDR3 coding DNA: TGTGCCAGCAGTATTTCCGGGACCCAAGAGACCCAGTACTTC.

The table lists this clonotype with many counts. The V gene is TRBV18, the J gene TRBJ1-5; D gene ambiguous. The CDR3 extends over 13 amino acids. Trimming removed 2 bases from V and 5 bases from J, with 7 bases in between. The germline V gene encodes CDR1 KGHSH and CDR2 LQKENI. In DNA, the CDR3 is TGTGCCAGCTCACCAGGGTCGGATCAGCCCCAGCATTTT. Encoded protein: CASSPGSDQPQHF.

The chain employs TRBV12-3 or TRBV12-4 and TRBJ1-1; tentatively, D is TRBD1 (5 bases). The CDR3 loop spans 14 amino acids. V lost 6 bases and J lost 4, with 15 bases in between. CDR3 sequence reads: CASSMDPGGTEAFF. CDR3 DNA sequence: TGTGCCAGCAGCATGGACCCGGGGGGCACTGAAGCTTTCTTT.

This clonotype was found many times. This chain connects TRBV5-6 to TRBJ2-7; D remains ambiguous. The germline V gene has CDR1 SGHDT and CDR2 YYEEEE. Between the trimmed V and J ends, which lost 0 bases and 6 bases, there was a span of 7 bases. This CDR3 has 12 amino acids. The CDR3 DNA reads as TGTGCCAGCAGCTTGGTAGCAGGCGAGCAGTACGTC. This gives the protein CASSLVAGEQYV.

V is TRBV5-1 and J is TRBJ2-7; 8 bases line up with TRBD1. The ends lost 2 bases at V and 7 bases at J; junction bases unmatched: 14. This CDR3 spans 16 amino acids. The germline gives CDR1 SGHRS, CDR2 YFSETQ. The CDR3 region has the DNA TGCGCCAGCAGCTTTCAGGGGGCCCGGGTCACGGGGGAGCAGTACTTC. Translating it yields CASSFQGARVTGEQYF. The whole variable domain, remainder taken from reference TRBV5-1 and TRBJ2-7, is KAGVTQTPRYLIKTRGQQVTLSCSPISGHRSVSWYQQTPGQGLQFLFEYFSETQRNKGNFPGRFSGRQFSNSRSEMNVSTLELGDSALYLCASSFQGARVTGEQYFGPGTRLTVT.

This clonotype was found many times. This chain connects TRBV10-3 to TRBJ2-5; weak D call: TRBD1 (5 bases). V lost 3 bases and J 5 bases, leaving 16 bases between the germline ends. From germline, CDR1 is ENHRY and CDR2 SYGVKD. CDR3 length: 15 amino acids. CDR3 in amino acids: CAISEGFESGETQYF. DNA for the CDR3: TGTGCCATCAGTGAAGGCTTCGAGTCAGGGGAGACCCAGTACTTC.

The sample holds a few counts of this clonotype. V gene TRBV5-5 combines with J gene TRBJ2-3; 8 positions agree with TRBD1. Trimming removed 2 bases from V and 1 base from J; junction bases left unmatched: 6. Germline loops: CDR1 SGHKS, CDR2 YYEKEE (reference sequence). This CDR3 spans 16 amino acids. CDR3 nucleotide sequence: TGTGCCAGCAGCTTACATTTGACAGGGGGCACAGATACGCAGTATTTT. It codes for CASSLHLTGGTDTQYF.

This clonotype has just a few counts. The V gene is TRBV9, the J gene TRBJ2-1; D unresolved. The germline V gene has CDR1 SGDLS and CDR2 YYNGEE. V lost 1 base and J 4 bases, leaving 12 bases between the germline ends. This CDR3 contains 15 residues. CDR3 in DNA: TGTGCCAGCAGCGTAATACCCCTGCCATACAATGAGCAGTTCTTC. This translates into CASSVIPLPYNEQFF.

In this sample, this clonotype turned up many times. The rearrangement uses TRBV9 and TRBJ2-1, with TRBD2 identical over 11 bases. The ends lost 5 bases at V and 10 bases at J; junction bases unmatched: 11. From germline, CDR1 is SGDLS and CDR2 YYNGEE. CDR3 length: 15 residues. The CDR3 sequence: CASSFSGGAPKEQFF. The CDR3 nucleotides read TGTGCCAGCAGTTTTAGCGGGGGGGCCCCCAAGGAGCAGTTCTTC.

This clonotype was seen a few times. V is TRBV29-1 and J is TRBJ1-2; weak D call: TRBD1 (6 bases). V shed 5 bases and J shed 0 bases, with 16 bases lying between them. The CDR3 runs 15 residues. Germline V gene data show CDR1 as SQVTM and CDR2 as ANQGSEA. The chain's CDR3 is CSVRLTGNSNYGYTF. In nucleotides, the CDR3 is TGCAGCGTTAGATTAACAGGGAATTCTAACTATGGCTACACCTTC.

CDR3 in DNA: TGTGCCATCGGTGGGGGGATAAGGACTGAAGCTTTCTTT. Translation: CAIGGGIRTEAFF. V and J are TRBV10-3 and TRBJ1-1, with a weak D call TRBD1 (5 bases). The length of the CDR3 is 13 residues. Trimming took off 8 bases at V and 5 bases at J, with 15 bases between the two ends. Germline V gives CDR1 ENHRY, CDR2 SYGVKD.

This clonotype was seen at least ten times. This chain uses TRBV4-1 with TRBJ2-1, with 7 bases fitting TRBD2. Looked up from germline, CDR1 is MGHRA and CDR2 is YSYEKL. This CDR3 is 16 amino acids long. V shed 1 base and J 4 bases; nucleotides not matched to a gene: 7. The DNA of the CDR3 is TGCGCCAGCAGCCAAGCTACCAGCGGGGTTTACAATGAGCAGTTCTTC. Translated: CASSQATSGVYNEQFF.

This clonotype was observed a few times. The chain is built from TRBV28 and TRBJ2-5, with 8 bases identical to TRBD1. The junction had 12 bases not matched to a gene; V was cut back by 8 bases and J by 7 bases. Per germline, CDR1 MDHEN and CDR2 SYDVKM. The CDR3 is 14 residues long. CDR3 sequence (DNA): TGTGCCAGCTCGGACAGGGAATTGGGGAGGACCCAGTACTTC. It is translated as CASSDRELGRTQYF.

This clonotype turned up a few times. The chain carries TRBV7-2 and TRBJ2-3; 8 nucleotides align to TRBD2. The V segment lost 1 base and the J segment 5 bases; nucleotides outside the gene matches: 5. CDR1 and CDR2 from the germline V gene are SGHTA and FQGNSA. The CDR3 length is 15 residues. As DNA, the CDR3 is TGTGCCAGCAGCTTAGGTAGCGGGGTAAAAGATACGCAGTATTTT. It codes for CASSLGSGVKDTQYF.

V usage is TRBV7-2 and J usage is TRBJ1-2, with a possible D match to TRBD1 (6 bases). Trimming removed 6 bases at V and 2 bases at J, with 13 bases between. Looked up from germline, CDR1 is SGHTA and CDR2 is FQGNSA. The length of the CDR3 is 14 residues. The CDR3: CASSSDSSNYGYTF. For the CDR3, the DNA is TGTGCCAGCAGTTCGGACAGCTCCAACTATGGCTACACCTTC.